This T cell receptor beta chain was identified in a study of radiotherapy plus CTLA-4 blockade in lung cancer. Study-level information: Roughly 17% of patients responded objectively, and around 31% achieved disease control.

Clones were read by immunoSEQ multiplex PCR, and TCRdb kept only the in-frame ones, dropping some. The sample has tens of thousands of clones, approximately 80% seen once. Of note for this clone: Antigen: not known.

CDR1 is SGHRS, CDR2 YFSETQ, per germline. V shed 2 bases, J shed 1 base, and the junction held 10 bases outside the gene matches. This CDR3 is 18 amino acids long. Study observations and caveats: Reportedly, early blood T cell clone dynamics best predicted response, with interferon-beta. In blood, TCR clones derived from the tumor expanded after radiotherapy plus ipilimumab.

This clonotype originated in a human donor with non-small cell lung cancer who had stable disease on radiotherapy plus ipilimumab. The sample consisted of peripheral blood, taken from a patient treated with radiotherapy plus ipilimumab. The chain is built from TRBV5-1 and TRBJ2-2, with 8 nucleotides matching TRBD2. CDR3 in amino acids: CASSFMAGGILNTGELFF. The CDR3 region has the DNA TGCGCCAGCAGCTTTATGGCGGGGGGAATATTGAACACCGGGGAGCTGTTTTTT. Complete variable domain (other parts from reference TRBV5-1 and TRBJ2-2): KAGVTQTPRYLIKTRGQQVTLSCSPISGHRSVSWYQQTPGQGLQFLFEYFSETQRNKGNFPGRFSGRQFSNSRSEMNVSTLELGDSALYLCASSFMAGGILNTGELFFGEGSRLTVL.